A single sample is the source of the 5 T cell receptor beta chains below, sequenced in a study of blood T cell repertoires in COVID-19. Some clones are missing from TCRdb's copy, which holds only in-frame ones; the method was immunoSEQ multiplex PCR. The table includes approximately 19,000 clones, about 81% detected once. The sequencing sample was made of peripheral blood. Receptor source: a man aged 55 to 70 with acute or convalescent COVID-19.

The CDR3 region has the DNA TGTGCCACCAGTGACTCGGGTACCTCTAATGAAAAACTGTTTTTT. Protein product: CATSDSGTSNEKLFF. V is TRBV24-1 and J is TRBJ1-4; no clear D gene. V dropped 4 bases and J dropped 3 bases, with 11 bases sitting between them. This CDR3 region has 15 residues. Per germline, CDR1 KGHDR and CDR2 SFDVKD.

This clone was detected once. The rearrangement uses TRBV5-1 and TRBJ1-1, with unresolved D. The CDR3 consists of 16 residues. The ends were cut back, 0 bases at V and 1 base at J, with 13 bases in the middle. Germline CDR1 is SGHRS and CDR2 is YFSETQ. The CDR3 sequence: CASSLAGAHKNTEAFF. The CDR3 region has the DNA TGCGCCAGCAGCTTGGCCGGAGCCCACAAGAACACTGAAGCTTTCTTT. The variable domain in full, with the rest retrieved from reference TRBV5-1 and TRBJ1-1, is KAGVTQTPRYLIKTRGQQVTLSCSPISGHRSVSWYQQTPGQGLQFLFEYFSETQRNKGNFPGRFSGRQFSNSRSEMNVSTLELGDSALYLCASSLAGAHKNTEAFFGQGTRLTVV.

The CDR3 sequence is CASSLAQLAGSSEQFF. The CDR3 DNA reads TGTGCCAGCAGCTTAGCGCAACTAGCGGGGAGTAGTGAGCAGTTCTTC. The rearrangement links TRBV7-2 to TRBJ2-1; 10 nucleotides line up with TRBD2. J gave up 9 bases and V 0 bases, and 8 bases lay outside the gene matches. The germline CDR1 and CDR2 sequences are SGHTA and FQGNSA. The CDR3 covers 16 residues.

This chain links TRBV2 with TRBJ2-3, with 15 positions matching TRBD2. Trimming removed 8 bases from V and 7 bases from J; junction bases left unmatched: 10. Germline CDR1 is SNHLY and CDR2 is FYNNEI. This CDR3 spans 16 amino acids. DNA of the CDR3: TGTGCCAGCTCCGGGACTAGCGGGGGGTTCACGAATACGCAGTATTTT. The encoded protein is CASSGTSGGFTNTQYF.

The gene calls are TRBV15 and TRBJ2-1, with a weak D call TRBD1 (7 bases). The CDR3 is 13 residues long. V gave up 8 bases and J gave up 4 bases, with 12 bases separating them. CDR1 and CDR2 from the germline V gene are LNHNV and YYDKDF (reference sequence). In nucleotides, the CDR3 is TGTGCCACCCAGGAGGGGGCGTACAATGAGCAGTTCTTC. Encoded protein: CATQEGAYNEQFF.